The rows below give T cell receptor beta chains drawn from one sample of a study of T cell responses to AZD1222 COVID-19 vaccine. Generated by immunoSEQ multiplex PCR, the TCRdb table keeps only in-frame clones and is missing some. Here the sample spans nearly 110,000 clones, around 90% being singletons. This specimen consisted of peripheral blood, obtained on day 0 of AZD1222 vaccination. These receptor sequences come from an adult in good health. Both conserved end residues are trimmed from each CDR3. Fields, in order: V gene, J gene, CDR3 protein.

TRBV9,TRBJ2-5,ASSVEGVGETQY
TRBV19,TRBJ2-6,ASKTSSSGANVLT
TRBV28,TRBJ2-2,ASSFFGSTGELF
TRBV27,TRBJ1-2,ASSLRGDQIYGYT
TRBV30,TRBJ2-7,AWNPGQGGEQY
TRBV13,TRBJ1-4,ASSGPEGNEKLF
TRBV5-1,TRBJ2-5,ASRSQETQY
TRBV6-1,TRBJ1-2,ASSETGSGYT
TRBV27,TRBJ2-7,ASSRFQDEQY
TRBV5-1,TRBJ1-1,ASSLTDGNTEAF
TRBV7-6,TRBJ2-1,ASRQTSAPYNEQF
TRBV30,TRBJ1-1,AWSVKRDGGAWDTEAF
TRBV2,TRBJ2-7,ASMTSRQSSYEQY
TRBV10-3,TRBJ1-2,AISDRDRGYYGYT
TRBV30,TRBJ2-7,AWTRGLSYEQY
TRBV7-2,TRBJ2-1,ASSYRDYLDNEQF
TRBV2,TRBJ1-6,ASTPPLNSPLH
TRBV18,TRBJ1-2,ASSGQDGIYGYT
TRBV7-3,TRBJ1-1,ASSFQENTEAF
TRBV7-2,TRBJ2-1,ASRLPGSSYNEQF
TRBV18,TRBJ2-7,ASSPLGSHIENEQY
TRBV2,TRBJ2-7,ASQGLAIYYEQY
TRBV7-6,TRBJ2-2,ASSPRQGAGTGELF
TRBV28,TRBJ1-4,ASSRRGRDEKLF
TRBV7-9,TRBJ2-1,ASSLGTSGRAGNRF
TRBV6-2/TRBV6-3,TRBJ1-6,ASSFAGPSSYNSPLH
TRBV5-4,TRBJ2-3,ASSLRTSDTQY
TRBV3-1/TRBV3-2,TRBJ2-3,ASSQTSGTDTQY
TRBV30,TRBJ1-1,AWSSRTGTEAF
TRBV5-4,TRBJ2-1,ASSLIGSSYNEQF
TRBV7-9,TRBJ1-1,ASSFGMRRGTEAF
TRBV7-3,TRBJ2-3,ASSRGNSGSGTDTQY
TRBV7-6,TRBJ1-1,ASSLGQVGTEAF
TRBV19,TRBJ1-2,ASTELDRVYGYT
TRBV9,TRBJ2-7,ASSTGLAAPSSSYEQY
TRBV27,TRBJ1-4,ASSSRDHEKLF